The entry below describes one T cell receptor (beta chain). Its antigen is currently unknown. The PCR used 60 Vbeta and 13 Jbeta primers. Clones were sequenced by immunoSEQ multiplex PCR, and TCRdb holds only the in-frame ones, with some missing. The data show about 120,000 clones, with roughly four fifths seen just once and roughly 1.5% held by the top ten. The CDR3 consists of 14 residues. The germline V and J ends were trimmed by 3 bases and 4 bases, with 9 bases remaining between them. CDR1 SGHNT and CDR2 YENEEA come from the germline V gene. The data originate from a study of cytomegalovirus exposure and HLA in healthy donors. At the level of the study: HLA-typed donors were the source of tens of millions of unique TCRs held in an early data release.

Findings of the study overall: In a later analysis, parvovirus B19, influenza, CMV and Epstein-Barr virus appeared linked to several top co-occurrence clusters. In an earlier analysis, about 87% or about 30%: the productive usage of most TCR beta V segments. Because they were indistinguishable, some V segments, including TRBV6-2 and TRBV6-3, were excluded.

The sample comprised PBMCs. The V call is TRBV11-3, the J call TRBJ2-2, with a tentative D call TRBD2 (6 bases). The TCR sequence derives from a woman aged 18 to 35 in good health and CMV-seronegative. The DNA for the CDR3 is TGTGCCAGCAGCTTTAGGGGAGGCACCGGGGAGCTGTTTTTT. This codes for CASSFRGGTGELFF.